This T cell receptor beta chain was obtained from a study of cytomegalovirus exposure and HLA in healthy donors. Germline V gene data show CDR1 as MNHEY and CDR2 as SMNVEV (reference sequence). The CDR3 consists of 15 residues. The V end lost 2 bases, the J end lost 6 bases, and 14 bases lay between the germline ends. Broader study findings: Reports described diagnosis of cytomegalovirus status by the classifier as highly specific and sensitive. More than 150 TCR beta chains were listed as cytomegalovirus-associated. Available immune exposure information was restricted to CMV serostatus only.

Turning to this clone: The antigen remains unidentified.

60 Vbeta and 13 Jbeta primers were used in PCR. Sequencing was performed with immunoSEQ multiplex PCR; in TCRdb, only in-frame clones are kept and a portion is missing. The sample lists 200,000 to 250,000 clones, about 88% occurring once. The V gene is TRBV27, the J gene TRBJ2-1; the D gene is possibly TRBD1 (5 bases). The sample was PBMCs. The sequence was obtained from a girl aged 2-10 years in good health and CMV-seronegative. CDR3 in amino acids: CASSLLGARVNEQFF. CDR3 in DNA: TGTGCCAGCAGTTTACTAGGCGCCAGGGTCAATGAGCAGTTCTTC.